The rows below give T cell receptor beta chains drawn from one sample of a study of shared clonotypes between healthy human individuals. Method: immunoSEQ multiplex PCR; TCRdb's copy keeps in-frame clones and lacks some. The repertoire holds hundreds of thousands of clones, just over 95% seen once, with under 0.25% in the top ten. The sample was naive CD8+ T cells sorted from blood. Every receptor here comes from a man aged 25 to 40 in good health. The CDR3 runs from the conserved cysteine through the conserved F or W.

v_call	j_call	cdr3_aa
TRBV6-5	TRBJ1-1	CASSHVEVRDTEAFF
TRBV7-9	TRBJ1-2	CASSHPDRGDYGYTF
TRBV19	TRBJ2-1	CASSLAGISYNEQFF
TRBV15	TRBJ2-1	CATSRDFTGREQFF
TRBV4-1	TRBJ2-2	CASSPNGPYTGELFF
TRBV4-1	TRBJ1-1	CASSQPGQAEAFF
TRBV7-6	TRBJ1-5	CASSLVSAENRNQPQHF
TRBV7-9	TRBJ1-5	CASSLYTGDYQPQHF
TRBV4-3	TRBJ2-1	CASSQEGGRGNEQFF
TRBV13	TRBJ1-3	CASSETTRILLSGNTIYF
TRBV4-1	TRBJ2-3	CASSHQLTTDSTDTQYF
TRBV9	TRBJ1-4	CASSVDGGNEKLFF
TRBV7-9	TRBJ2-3	CASEVVTLSTDTQYF
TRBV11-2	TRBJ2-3	CASSFQGVGDSYTDTQYF
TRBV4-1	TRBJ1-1	CASSQDNRATEAFF
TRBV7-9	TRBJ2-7	CASSYNPRGEAYEQYF
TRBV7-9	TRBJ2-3	CASSLITSGGLDTQYF
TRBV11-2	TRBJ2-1	CASSPGPPGAPGDEQFF
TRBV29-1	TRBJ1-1	CSGESGIEAFF
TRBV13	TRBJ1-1	CASSSPNTEAFF
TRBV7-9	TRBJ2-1	CASSPETVYNEQFF
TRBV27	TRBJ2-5	CASRQQLGAGETQYF
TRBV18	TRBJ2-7	CASSPMRGEGGYEQYF
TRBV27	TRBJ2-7	CASSRGTEQYF
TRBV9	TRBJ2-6	CASSVRNLSGANVLTF
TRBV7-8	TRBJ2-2	CASSLERIWNPGELFF
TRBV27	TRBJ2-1	CASSFLASSYNEQFF
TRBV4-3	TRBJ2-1	CASSQKPLAGAYNEQFF
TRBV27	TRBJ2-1	CASRTLSGSVLNEQFF
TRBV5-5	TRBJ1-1	CASSSHRAPEAFF
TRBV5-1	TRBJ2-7	CASRPGTATVDSSYEQYF
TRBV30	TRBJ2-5	CAWSIGTQETQYF
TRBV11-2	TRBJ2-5	CASSLVASRTQYF
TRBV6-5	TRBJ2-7	CASSPTGTRSYEQYF
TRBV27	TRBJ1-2	CATQGRYGYTF
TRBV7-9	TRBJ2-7	CASSLTGTTYEQYF
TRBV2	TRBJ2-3	CASSEGSYSTDTQYF
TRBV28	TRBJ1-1	CASSSRTGVSTEAFF